A selection of T cell receptor beta chains follows, all from one sample in a study of T cells in Graves' hyperthyroidism and ophthalmopathy. TCRdb re-analysed the multiplex PCR reads in MiXCR, keeping a single row per CDR3 protein. Here the sample spans a few hundred thousand distinct CDR3 sequences, 15% to 20% being singletons. Sequenced input: blood. These receptors were obtained from a young woman with Graves' ophthalmopathy. CDR3s include the opening cysteine and the closing phenylalanine or tryptophan. D genes are given only for firm matches.

v_gene	j_gene	d_gene	CDR3aa
TRBV3-1	TRBJ2-2	.	CASSQSPGAGELFF
TRBV7-9	TRBJ2-3	TRBD1	CASSPGQDTDTQYF
TRBV20-1	TRBJ2-5	.	CSASRREETQYF
TRBV10-3	TRBJ2-7	.	CAISESDSGYEQYF
TRBV29-1	TRBJ1-2	TRBD1	CSVWTGDYGYTF
TRBV6-4	TRBJ2-2	TRBD1	CASSRGQGNTGELFF
TRBV19	TRBJ1-5	.	CASSIQGGQPQHF
TRBV4-2	TRBJ2-3	.	CASSQDPVVLSSTDTQYF
TRBV25-1	TRBJ2-7	TRBD2	CASSDRTSGRGEQYF
TRBV30	TRBJ2-7	.	CAWSTIGIYEQYF
TRBV9	TRBJ2-3	.	CASSETTDTQYF
TRBV7-9	TRBJ2-2	TRBD2	CASSSPRGASHF
TRBV11-3	TRBJ2-4	.	CASSSSVGDIQYF
TRBV4-1	TRBJ2-7	TRBD1	CASSQVYRDRYYEQYF
TRBV18	TRBJ1-5	.	CASSPLGFNQPQHF
TRBV20-1	TRBJ1-1	.	CSASVVMSTEAFF
TRBV28	TRBJ1-2	.	CASSLTGPANYGYTF
TRBV5-8	TRBJ1-5	.	CASSLGAGQSNQPQHF
TRBV28	TRBJ2-7	.	CASIGSGDEQYF
TRBV7-9	TRBJ2-1	.	CASGEGGGEQFF
TRBV28	TRBJ2-7	.	CASLRKPPILAQSSYEQYF
TRBV7-9	TRBJ2-7	.	CASSRGRLGYEQYF
TRBV6-1	TRBJ2-1	.	CASTDGGTEQFF
TRBV3-2	TRBJ2-5	.	CASSPEFPGQGDQETQYF
TRBV5-4	TRBJ1-1	.	CASRDSPDTEAFF
TRBV20-1	TRBJ2-7	.	CSAGPGTDYEQYF
TRBV6-5	TRBJ2-3	TRBD1	CASSYSWDRDTDTQYF
TRBV28	TRBJ1-1	.	CASSPSGGRKDTEAFF
TRBV28	TRBJ2-2	.	CASSYYEGTGELFF
TRBV5-1	TRBJ1-5	.	CASSPDRINQPQHF
TRBV27	TRBJ2-2	.	CASSLYGQNTGELFF
TRBV28	TRBJ2-6	.	CASIEQGYSGANVLTF
TRBV28	TRBJ1-1	.	CASSDLTEAFF
TRBV7-9	TRBJ2-1	TRBD2	CASSFRTSFNLPHNEQFF
TRBV6-1	TRBJ2-5	.	CASSGRNAQTQYF
TRBV7-2	TRBJ2-5	.	CASSPDAAQETQYF
TRBV2	TRBJ2-3	TRBD2	CASRTPLAGAQPDTQYF
TRBV9	TRBJ1-1	TRBD1	CASSVIPGGSVNTEAFF
TRBV7-8	TRBJ2-1	TRBD2	CASKGLAGYVSSYNEQFF
TRBV11-2	TRBJ1-2	.	CASSPPNVNYGYTF